These T cell receptor beta chains were read from a single sample in a study of T cells in Graves' hyperthyroidism and ophthalmopathy. TCRdb reanalysed the multiplex PCR reads using MiXCR and keeps one entry per CDR3 protein. The data hold 500,000 to 650,000 distinct CDR3 sequences, with roughly 14% observed a single time. Sequencing used blood. The source of these receptors is a woman aged 45-65 years with Graves' ophthalmopathy. Both conserved end residues are part of each CDR3. A D gene is named only where the DNA matches it firmly. Size is stated for part of the rows, as once, few or many counts, or as a class when the clone is expanded.

j_gene: TRBJ2-7; v_gene: TRBV15; abundance: many; d_gene: -; CDR3nt: TGTGCCACCAGCAGAGGGGGGGCGGGAGAAGACGAGCAGTACTTC; CDR3aa: CATSRGGAGEDEQYF
j_gene: TRBJ2-7; v_gene: TRBV28; abundance: many; d_gene: TRBD1; CDR3nt: TGTGCCAGCAATCTCGCGGGACAGGGGCCGGGGGAGCAGTACTTC; CDR3aa: CASNLAGQGPGEQYF
j_gene: TRBJ1-4; v_gene: TRBV12-3/TRBV12-4; abundance: few; d_gene: -; CDR3nt: TGTGCCAGCAGTCCGGGACCCGGGAATGAAAAACTGTTTTTT; CDR3aa: CASSPGPGNEKLFF
j_gene: TRBJ2-3; v_gene: TRBV7-3; abundance: many; d_gene: TRBD2; CDR3nt: TGTGCCAGCAGCGCACCCGGGACTAGCGACACAGATACGCAGTATTTT; CDR3aa: CASSAPGTSDTDTQYF
j_gene: TRBJ2-7; v_gene: TRBV7-3; abundance: -; d_gene: TRBD2; CDR3nt: TGTGCCAGCAGCCGGAATTCTAGCGGGGCCTTCGGGCTCGAGCAGTACTTC; CDR3aa: CASSRNSSGAFGLEQYF
j_gene: TRBJ1-2; v_gene: TRBV28; abundance: few; d_gene: -; CDR3nt: TGTGCCAGCAGTTTAAATGAGCAGACCGGAGCTAACTATGGCTACACCTTC; CDR3aa: CASSLNEQTGANYGYTF
j_gene: TRBJ1-5; v_gene: TRBV28; abundance: many; d_gene: TRBD1; CDR3nt: TGTGCCAGCAGTCCAGCCGGGACAGGGGGGTATCAGCCCCAGCATTTT; CDR3aa: CASSPAGTGGYQPQHF
j_gene: TRBJ2-1; v_gene: TRBV11-1; abundance: many; d_gene: TRBD2; CDR3nt: TGTGCCAGCAGGCCGGGACTAGCGGGAAACAATGAGCAGTTCTTC; CDR3aa: CASRPGLAGNNEQFF
j_gene: TRBJ2-7; v_gene: TRBV7-2; abundance: -; d_gene: TRBD1; CDR3nt: TGTGCCAGCACGCGGGGGACAGGGAGCTACGAGCAGTACTTC; CDR3aa: CASTRGTGSYEQYF
j_gene: TRBJ2-1; v_gene: TRBV20-1; abundance: many; d_gene: -; CDR3nt: TGCAGTGCACAAACCGGGACAAGAAACAATGAGCAGTTCTTC; CDR3aa: CSAQTGTRNNEQFF
j_gene: TRBJ2-1; v_gene: TRBV12-5; abundance: few; d_gene: -; CDR3nt: TGTGCTAGTGGTTTGGTACTGGGAGGTCCGTCCTACAATGAGCAGTTCTTC; CDR3aa: CASGLVLGGPSYNEQFF
j_gene: TRBJ2-2; v_gene: TRBV28; abundance: many; d_gene: TRBD1; CDR3nt: TGTGCCAGCAGTCCGCGCCCGGGACAGGGATTAGGAAGAAACACCGGGGAGCTGTTTTTT; CDR3aa: CASSPRPGQGLGRNTGELFF
j_gene: TRBJ2-1; v_gene: TRBV7-8; abundance: few; d_gene: -; CDR3nt: TGTGCCAGCAGCACGGGACTTTCTGAGCAGTTCTTC; CDR3aa: CASSTGLSEQFF
j_gene: TRBJ2-7; v_gene: TRBV6-6; abundance: few; d_gene: TRBD2; CDR3nt: TGTGCCAGCAGTTACCCGACTAGCGGGGCGTACGAGCAGTACTTC; CDR3aa: CASSYPTSGAYEQYF
j_gene: TRBJ2-7; v_gene: TRBV20-1; abundance: -; d_gene: TRBD2; CDR3nt: TGCAGTGCTAGAGATGCCCTCAGGACTAGAAACTACGAGCAGTACTTC; CDR3aa: CSARDALRTRNYEQYF
j_gene: TRBJ2-7; v_gene: TRBV20-1; abundance: -; d_gene: -; CDR3nt: TGCAGTGCTGCCAAGAGCTCCTACGAGCAGTACTTC; CDR3aa: CSAAKSSYEQYF
j_gene: TRBJ2-2; v_gene: TRBV20-1; abundance: -; d_gene: -; CDR3nt: TGCAGTGCAGTAGACCAAACAAACACCGGGGAGCTGTTTTTT; CDR3aa: CSAVDQTNTGELFF